Each of the 6 T cell receptor beta chains below was sequenced from the same sample in a study of blood T cells in healthy people across ages. Primers used in a second PCR of about 7 to 12 cycles were a sample-barcoded 5' primer and a J-beta primer mix. TCRdb redid the calling of the 5' RACE reads with MiXCR, one entry per CDR3 protein. In the table there are approximately 850,000 distinct CDR3 sequences, 44% of which are singletons. Material for sequencing was blood. The origin of the receptors is a man aged 55-75 years in good health.

The chain recombines TRBV20-1 with TRBJ1-5; 10 bases are shared with TRBD1. This CDR3 has 19 amino acids. With 4 bases clipped from V and 1 base from J, the junction kept 16 bases outside the gene matches. Germline lookup yields CDR1 DFQATT and CDR2 SNEGSKA (reference sequence). The CDR3 DNA reads as TGCAGTGCTAACAGTGCCCGGGGACAGGGGTTAAGGAGCAATCAGCCCCAGCATTTT. Amino acids: CSANSARGQGLRSNQPQHF.

The J gene is TRBJ2-3, the V gene TRBV27; 9 nucleotides agree with TRBD2. CDR3 length: 17 residues. Germline trimming cut 4 bases from V and 3 bases from J; bases unmatched to any gene: 11. Germline CDR1 reads MNHEY; CDR2 reads SMNVEV (reference sequence). For the CDR3, the DNA is TGTGCCAGCAGTTCCCGGTGGCTAGCGGGGAAAACAGATACGCAGTATTTT. Amino acids: CASSSRWLAGKTDTQYF.

The genes are TRBV10-3 and TRBJ2-3, with TRBD2 matching 10 bases. CDR1 is ENHRY, CDR2 SYGVKD, per germline. With 1 base clipped from V and 4 bases from J, the junction kept 5 bases outside the gene matches. The CDR3 sequence is 16 residues long. This CDR3 is CAISEWKRGGADTQYF. The CDR3 DNA reads as TGTGCCATCAGTGAGTGGAAGCGGGGGGGCGCAGATACGCAGTATTTT.

The chain recombines TRBV10-3 with TRBJ2-1; TRBD2 is a possible D gene (7 bases). The CDR3 extends over 17 amino acids. The V end lost 0 bases, the J end lost 0 bases, and 12 bases lay between the germline ends. CDR1 ENHRY and CDR2 SYGVKD come from the germline V gene. The CDR3 DNA reads TGTGCCATCAGTGAGTCGAGGGGGGGGGTCTCCTACAATGAGCAGTTCTTC. It is translated as CAISESRGGVSYNEQFF.

The rearrangement links TRBV29-1 to TRBJ2-3; D may be TRBD1 (5 bases). Germline V lookup: CDR1 SQVTM, CDR2 ANQGSEA. This CDR3 spans 13 amino acids. V lost 5 bases and J lost 0, with 9 bases in between. This chain's CDR3 is CSVLTDSTDTQYF. For the CDR3, the DNA is TGCAGCGTTTTGACAGATAGCACAGATACGCAGTATTTT.

This clonotype was seen a handful of times. This chain uses TRBV5-6 with TRBJ2-5, with D possibly TRBD1 on 5 matching bases. V lost 0 bases and J lost 11, with 14 bases in between. This CDR3 has 13 amino acids. Germline loops: CDR1 SGHDT, CDR2 YYEEEE. The CDR3 nucleotides read TGTGCCAGCAGCTTGGGGGGCAAAACCTGGCAGTACTTC. Its translation: CASSLGGKTWQYF. Drawing the rest from reference TRBV5-6 and TRBJ2-5, the complete variable domain is DAGVTQSPTHLIKTRGQQVTLRCSPKSGHDTVSWYQQALGQGPQFIFQYYEEEERQRGNFPDRFSGHQFPNYSSELNVNALLLGDSALYLCASSLGGKTWQYFGPGTRLLVL.